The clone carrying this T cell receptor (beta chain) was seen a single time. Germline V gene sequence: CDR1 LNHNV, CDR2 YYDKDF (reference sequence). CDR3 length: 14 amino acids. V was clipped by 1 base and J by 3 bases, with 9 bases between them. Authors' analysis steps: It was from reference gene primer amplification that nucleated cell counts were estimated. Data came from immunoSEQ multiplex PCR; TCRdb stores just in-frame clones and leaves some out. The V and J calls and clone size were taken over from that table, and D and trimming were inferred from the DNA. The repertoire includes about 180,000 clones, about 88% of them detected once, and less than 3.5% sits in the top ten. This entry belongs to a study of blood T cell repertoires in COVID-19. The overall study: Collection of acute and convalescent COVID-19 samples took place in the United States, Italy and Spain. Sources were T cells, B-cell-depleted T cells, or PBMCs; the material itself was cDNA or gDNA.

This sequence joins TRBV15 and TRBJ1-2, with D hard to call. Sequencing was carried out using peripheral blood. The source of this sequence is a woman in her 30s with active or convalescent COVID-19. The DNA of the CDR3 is TGTGCCACCAGCAGAGGCGGGCAGTACTATGGCTACACCTTC. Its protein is CATSRGGQYYGYTF.